This TCR beta chain derives from a study of T-cell memory formation after mild COVID-19. Study overall: Each donor largely had its own TCR clusters.

Study-level findings and limits: CM and EM subsets held most contracting CD4+ clones; EMRA held CD8+ ones.

Germline V lookup: CDR1 SGHRS, CDR2 YFSETQ. The CDR3 spans 15 residues. Trimming pared 2 bases from V and 2 bases from J, leaving 11 bases between. Barcoded TCR alpha and TCR beta cDNA libraries with UMIs came from 5'RACE using constant-segment primers. A single record per CDR3 protein comes from TCRdb applying MiXCR to the 5' RACE reads. Among roughly 130,000 distinct CDR3 sequences listed, roughly 6% were seen once. The sample holds many counts of this clonotype. Its specificity is not known. The sample taken for sequencing was PBMCs or a T cell subset sorted from them (not recorded which). The TCR sequence derives from an adult woman who had mild COVID-19 (a few samples of this study predate the infection). Cell type and time point are not known. The V call is TRBV5-1, the J call TRBJ2-1; perhaps TRBD2 as D (6 bases). Written as DNA, the CDR3 is TGCGCCAGCAGCTTTGGCGGGGACCCCTACAATGAGCAGTTCTTC. Protein sequence: CASSFGGDPYNEQFF.